This is a list of T cell receptor beta chains from one sample in a study of post-analysis software for immune sequencing data. In TCRdb, the PCR reads were re-called with MiXCR into one record per CDR3 protein. Of 250,000 to 300,000 distinct CDR3 sequences detected, just over 35% appear once; the ten largest clones hold under 5%. Material for sequencing was blood. All receptors derive from a girl between 10 and 17 years old with multiple sclerosis. Both conserved end residues are part of each CDR3. D genes are given only for firm matches. Expanded clones get a size class; other rows say once, few or many, or leave the size out.

j_gene,d_gene,abundance,v_gene,CDR3nt,CDR3aa
TRBJ2-3,TRBD2,NA,TRBV9,TGTGCCGGCAGTCGTAGAGTAGCAGCGGGAGCAACAGATACGCAGTATTTT,CAGSRRVAAGATDTQYF
TRBJ1-2,NA,many,TRBV3-1,TGTGCCAGCAGCCAAGATAGCGGGGGAATTGATGGCTACACCTTC,CASSQDSGGIDGYTF
TRBJ2-2,NA,many,TRBV12-3/TRBV12-4,TGTGCCAGCAGTTTAGGCCGGGCGTCCCGAGGCCCCGGGGAGCTGTTTTTT,CASSLGRASRGPGELFF
TRBJ2-1,TRBD2,NA,TRBV6-4,TGTGCCAGCAGAAGACTAGCGGGGGGAATTAACTCCTACAATGAGCAGTTCTTC,CASRRLAGGINSYNEQFF
TRBJ2-7,NA,NA,TRBV20-1,TGCAGTGCTAGAATACCGCAGGGGCTCTACGAGCAGTACTTC,CSARIPQGLYEQYF
TRBJ2-5,NA,few,TRBV3-1,TGTGCCAGCCAGGCCCGGGCACAGCAAGAGACCCAGTACTTC,CASQARAQQETQYF
TRBJ1-2,NA,few,TRBV5-6,TGTGCCAGCAGCTCGGGACGACGGGTCCTCTTTTTAGGCTACACCTTC,CASSSGRRVLFLGYTF
TRBJ2-7,TRBD1,NA,TRBV24-1,TGTGCCAGCAGTACTTACAGGGGGTACGAGCAGTACTTC,CASSTYRGYEQYF
TRBJ1-2,NA,few,TRBV6-1,TGTGTCAGCAGTTTTTCATCCAACTATGGCTACACCTTC,CVSSFSSNYGYTF
TRBJ2-3,TRBD2,NA,TRBV6-2/TRBV6-3,TGTGCCGGCAGTTTCCCAGCGGGATTCACAGATACGCAGTATTTT,CAGSFPAGFTDTQYF
TRBJ2-1,TRBD2,NA,TRBV2,TGTGCCAGCAGTGCGCTAGCGGGGGACTACAATGAGCAGTTCTTC,CASSALAGDYNEQFF
TRBJ2-2,NA,NA,TRBV12-3/TRBV12-4,TGTGCCAGCAGTCCCGTCGGGGCTGGCGGGGAGCTGTTTTTT,CASSPVGAGGELFF
TRBJ1-1,NA,once,TRBV19,TGTGCCAGTAGTATGTACACTGAAGCTTTCTTT,CASSMYTEAFF